The T cell receptor beta chain under discussion was sequenced for a study of T cell responses to AZD1222 COVID-19 vaccine (dated by TCRdb to about 2021). About the study as a whole: A total of 230 to 250 trial participants underwent TCR sequencing, of whom about 200 had received two doses of AZD1222 and 26 had received two doses of the MenACWY control vaccine. Trial participants were enrolled by age into 18-55, 56-69 and 70-plus year subgroups, with roughly 150, 30 and 60 TCR-sequenced participants respectively. Overall study outcomes, separate from this receptor: Only 5 to 7 AZD1222 recipients were SARS-CoV-2 seropositive at baseline, limiting conclusions about previously exposed vaccinees. The 56-69-year group was small, and its depth increase did not reach significance, likely because of low power. The vaccine-associated CD4 TCRs covered the entire spike protein, and the dominant responses fell in regions 160-218 and 743-854. Participants were mostly white British, with more females than males. The authors suggested clonal diversity may have been underestimated. Epitopes outside the regions mutated in the B.1.351 and B.1.1.7 variants were reportedly recognized by nearly half of the unique spike-specific TCRs. After two AZD1222 doses, both the breadth and the depth of spike-specific TCRs were significantly higher than at day 0 and than in MenACWY recipients. No day 14 peak-response samples were available, so repertoires were characterized only after the peak T cell response.

About this clone: It lacks a known antigen. Base quality data are lacking; no much larger clone is found one base away.

The time point label for this specimen denotes: about 28 days (+/-7) after the second vaccine dose. Because spike-specific TCR depth and breadth did not differ between the two schedules, AZD1222 recipients who got a second dose at roughly 4 weeks were pooled with those who got a second dose at roughly 12 weeks. The vaccinee samples were drawn from two UK trials, COV001 and COV002, one of which was a single-blind randomized controlled phase 2/3 trial testing AZD1222 (ChAdOx1 nCoV-19) in healthy adults. For TCRbeta chain sequencing, PBMC samples were collected from trial participants at day 0 and at day 28 after the second dose. CDR1 and CDR2 are read off the germline V gene as MNHNS and SASEGT. The CDR3 goes from the cysteine to the phenylalanine over 15 residues. This entry keeps only the CDR3 DNA: 45 bases, framed from base 1. Trimming removed 2 bases from V and 4 bases from J, leaving 12 bases between the germline ends.

The CDR3 regions of human TCRbeta chains were analyzed by immunosequencing. The paper's processing steps were these. Repertoire TCRs were matched against a reference library of SARS-CoV-2-specific TCRs generated with the MIRA antigen-specificity platform. Breadth was defined as the fraction of unique TCRs that were SARS-CoV-2-associated, and depth was defined as the fraction of total T cells that were SARS-CoV-2-associated. Using the MIRA data, every spike-specific TCR was mapped to the spike region that the TCR reacted to and assigned to either a CD4 or a CD8 class. Log10-transformed breadth and depth values were compared by one-way ANOVA with Sidak's multiple comparisons tests. TCRdb's version of the immuneACCESS table is confined to in-frame rearrangements and falls short of the full clone set. An unresolved V gene accounts for under half of the shortfall where checked; the remainder is of unknown origin. V, J and clone size derive from that table, while D and trimming were established from the DNA sequence. In all, the sample holds about 130,000 clones, and approximately 91% of those were seen once. The ten biggest clones cover 1.1% of the sample.

The TCR sequence derives from an adult who received the AZD1222 COVID-19 vaccine. The source was peripheral blood, collected 28 days after the second AZD1222 dose. The rearrangement combines TRBV6-1 with TRBJ2-1; TRBD2 is a possible D gene, resting on 5 matching bases. The CDR3 amino acid sequence is: CASSEISGAYNEQFF. The sequenced DNA: TGTGCCAGCAGTGAAATAAGCGGTGCTTACAATGAGCAGTTCTTC.